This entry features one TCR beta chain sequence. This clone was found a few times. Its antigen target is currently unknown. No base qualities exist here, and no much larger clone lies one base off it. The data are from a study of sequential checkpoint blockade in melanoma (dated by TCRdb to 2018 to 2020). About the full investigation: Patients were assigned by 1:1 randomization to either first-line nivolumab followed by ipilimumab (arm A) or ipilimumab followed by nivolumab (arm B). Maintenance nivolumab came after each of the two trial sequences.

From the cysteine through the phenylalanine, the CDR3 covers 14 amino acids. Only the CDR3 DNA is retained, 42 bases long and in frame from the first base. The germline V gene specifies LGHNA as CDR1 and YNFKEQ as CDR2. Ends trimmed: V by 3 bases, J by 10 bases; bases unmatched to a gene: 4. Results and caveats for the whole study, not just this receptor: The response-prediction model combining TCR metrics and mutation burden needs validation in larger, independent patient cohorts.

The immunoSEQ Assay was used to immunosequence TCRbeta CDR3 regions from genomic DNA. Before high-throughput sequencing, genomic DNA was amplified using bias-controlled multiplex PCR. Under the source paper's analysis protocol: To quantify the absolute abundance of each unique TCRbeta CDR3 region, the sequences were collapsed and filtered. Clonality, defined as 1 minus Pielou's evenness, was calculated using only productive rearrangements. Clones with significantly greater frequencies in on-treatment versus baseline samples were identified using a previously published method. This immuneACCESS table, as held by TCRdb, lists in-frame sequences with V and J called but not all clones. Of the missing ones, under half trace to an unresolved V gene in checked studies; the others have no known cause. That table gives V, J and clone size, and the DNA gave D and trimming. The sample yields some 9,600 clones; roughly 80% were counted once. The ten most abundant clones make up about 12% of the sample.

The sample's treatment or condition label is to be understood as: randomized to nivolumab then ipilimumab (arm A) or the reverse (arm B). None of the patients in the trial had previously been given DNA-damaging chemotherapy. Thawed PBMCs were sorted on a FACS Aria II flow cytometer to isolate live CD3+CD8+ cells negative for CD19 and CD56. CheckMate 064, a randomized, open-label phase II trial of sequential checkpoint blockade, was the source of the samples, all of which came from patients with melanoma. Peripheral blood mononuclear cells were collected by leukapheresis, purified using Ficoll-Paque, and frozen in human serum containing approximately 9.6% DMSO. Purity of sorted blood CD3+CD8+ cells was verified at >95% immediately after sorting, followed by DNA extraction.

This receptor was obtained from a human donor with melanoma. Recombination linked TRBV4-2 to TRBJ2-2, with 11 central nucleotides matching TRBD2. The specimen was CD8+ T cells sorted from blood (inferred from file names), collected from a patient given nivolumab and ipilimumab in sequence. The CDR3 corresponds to CASSQSGLAAELFF. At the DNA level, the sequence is TGTGCCAGCAGCCAGTCGGGACTAGCGGCGGAGCTGTTTTTT.